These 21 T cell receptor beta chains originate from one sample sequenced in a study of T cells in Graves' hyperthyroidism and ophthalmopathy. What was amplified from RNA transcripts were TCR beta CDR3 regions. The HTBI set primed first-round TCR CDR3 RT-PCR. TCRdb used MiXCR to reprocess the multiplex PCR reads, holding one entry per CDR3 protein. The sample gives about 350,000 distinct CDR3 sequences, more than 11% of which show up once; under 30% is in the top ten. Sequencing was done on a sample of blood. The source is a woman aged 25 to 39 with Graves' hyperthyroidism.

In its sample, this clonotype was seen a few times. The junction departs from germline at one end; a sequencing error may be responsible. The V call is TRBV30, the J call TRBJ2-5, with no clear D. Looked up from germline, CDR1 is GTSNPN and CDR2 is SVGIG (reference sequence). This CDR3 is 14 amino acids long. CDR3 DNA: TGTGCCTGGAGTGGCCGCGGAGACCACGAGACCCAGTACTTC. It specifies CAWSGRGDHETQYF.

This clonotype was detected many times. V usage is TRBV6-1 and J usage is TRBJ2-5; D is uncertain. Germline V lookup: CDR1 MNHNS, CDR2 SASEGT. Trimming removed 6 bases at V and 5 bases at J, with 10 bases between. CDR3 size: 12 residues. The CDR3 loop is CASSLKGETQYF. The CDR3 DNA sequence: TGTGCCAGCAGCTTAAAGGGCGAGACCCAGTACTTC.

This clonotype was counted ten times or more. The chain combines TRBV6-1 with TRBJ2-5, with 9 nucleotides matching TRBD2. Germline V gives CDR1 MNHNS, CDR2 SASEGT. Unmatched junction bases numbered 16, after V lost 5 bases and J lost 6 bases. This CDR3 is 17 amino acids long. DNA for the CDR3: TGTGCCAGCAGTTCGCCCGACGGATTAGCGGGAGACCAGACCCAGTACTTC. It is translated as CASSSPDGLAGDQTQYF.

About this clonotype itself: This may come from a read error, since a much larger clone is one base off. CDR3 in DNA: TGTGCCAGCAGTGATGTCCGCACCGGGGAGCTGTCTTTT. Protein: CASSDVRTGELSF. The genes are TRBV6-1 and TRBJ2-2; D is perhaps TRBD2 (5 bases). The V gene's germline CDR1 is MNHNS and CDR2 SASEGT. The CDR3 loop spans 13 amino acids.

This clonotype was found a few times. The CDR3, as DNA: TGTGCCAGTAGTTTCGAGGGGACACGGGGCTACACCTTC. This encodes CASSFEGTRGYTF. This chain links TRBV19 with TRBJ1-2, with a possible D match to TRBD1 (6 bases). CDR3 length: 13 amino acids. V shed 5 bases and J shed 8 bases, with 15 bases lying between them. Per the germline V gene, CDR1 is LNHDA and CDR2 is SQIVND (reference sequence).

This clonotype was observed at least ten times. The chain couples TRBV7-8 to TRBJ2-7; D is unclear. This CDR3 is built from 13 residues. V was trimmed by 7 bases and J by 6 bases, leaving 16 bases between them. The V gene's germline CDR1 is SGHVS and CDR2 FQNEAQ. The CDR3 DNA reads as TGTGCCAGCACCCAGCGCGGACCCGGCGAGCAGTACTTC. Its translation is CASTQRGPGEQYF. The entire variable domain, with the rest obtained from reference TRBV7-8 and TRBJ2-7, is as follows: GAGVSQSPRYKVAKRGQDVALRCDPISGHVSLFWYQQALGQGPEFLTYFQNEAQLDKSGLPSDRFFAERPEGSVSTLKIQRTQQEDSAVYLCASTQRGPGEQYFGPGTRLTVT.

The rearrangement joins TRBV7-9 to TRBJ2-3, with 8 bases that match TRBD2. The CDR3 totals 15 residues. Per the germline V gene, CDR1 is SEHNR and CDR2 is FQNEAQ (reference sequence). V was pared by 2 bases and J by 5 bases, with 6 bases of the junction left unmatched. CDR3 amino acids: CASSLNAGGGDTQYF. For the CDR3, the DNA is TGTGCCAGCAGCTTAAATGCGGGAGGAGGAGATACGCAGTATTTT.

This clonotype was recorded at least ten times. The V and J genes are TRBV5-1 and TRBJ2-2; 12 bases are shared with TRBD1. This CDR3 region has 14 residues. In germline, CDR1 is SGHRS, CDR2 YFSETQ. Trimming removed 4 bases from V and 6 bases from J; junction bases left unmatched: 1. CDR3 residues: CASSRDRGPGELFF. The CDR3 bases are TGCGCCAGCAGCCGGGACAGGGGGCCCGGGGAGCTGTTTTTT.

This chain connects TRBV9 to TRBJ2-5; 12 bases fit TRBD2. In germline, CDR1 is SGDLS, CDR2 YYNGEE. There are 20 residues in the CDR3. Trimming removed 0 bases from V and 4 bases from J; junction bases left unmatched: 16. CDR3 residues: CASSVGTDSSGRVWGETQYF. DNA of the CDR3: TGTGCCAGCAGCGTAGGGACAGACTCTAGCGGGAGGGTGTGGGGAGAGACCCAGTACTTC. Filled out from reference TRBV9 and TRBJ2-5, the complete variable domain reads DSGVTQTPKHLITATGQRVTLRCSPRSGDLSVYWYQQSLDQGLQFLIQYYNGEERAKGNILERFSAQQFPDLHSELNLSSLELGDSALYFCASSVGTDSSGRVWGETQYFGPGTRLLVL.

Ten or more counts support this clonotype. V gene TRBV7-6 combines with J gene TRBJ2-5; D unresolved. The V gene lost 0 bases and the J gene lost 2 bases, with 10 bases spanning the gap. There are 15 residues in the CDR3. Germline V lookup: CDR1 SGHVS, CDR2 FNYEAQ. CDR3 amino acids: CASSLASHGQETQYF. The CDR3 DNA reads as TGTGCCAGCAGCTTAGCGTCGCACGGACAAGAGACCCAGTACTTC.

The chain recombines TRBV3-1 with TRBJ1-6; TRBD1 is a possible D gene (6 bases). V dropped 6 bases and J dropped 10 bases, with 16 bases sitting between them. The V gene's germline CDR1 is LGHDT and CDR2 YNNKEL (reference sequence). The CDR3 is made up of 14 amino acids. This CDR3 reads CASSFSQGGSPLHF. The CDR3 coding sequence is TGTGCCAGCAGTTTTTCACAGGGAGGGTCACCCCTCCACTTT.

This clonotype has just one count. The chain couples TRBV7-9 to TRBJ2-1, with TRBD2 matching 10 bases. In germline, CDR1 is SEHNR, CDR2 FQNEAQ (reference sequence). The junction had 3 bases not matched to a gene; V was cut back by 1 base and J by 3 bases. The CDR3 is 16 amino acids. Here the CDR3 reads CASSLVASGSYNEQFF. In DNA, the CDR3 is TGTGCCAGCAGCTTAGTTGCTAGCGGGAGCTACAATGAGCAGTTCTTC.

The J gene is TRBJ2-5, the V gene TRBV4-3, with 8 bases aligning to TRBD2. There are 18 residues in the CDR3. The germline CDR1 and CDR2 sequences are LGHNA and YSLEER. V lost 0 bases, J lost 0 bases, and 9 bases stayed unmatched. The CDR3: CASSQEGVAGRNQETQYF. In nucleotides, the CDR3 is TGCGCCAGCAGCCAAGAGGGAGTAGCGGGACGGAACCAAGAGACCCAGTACTTC.

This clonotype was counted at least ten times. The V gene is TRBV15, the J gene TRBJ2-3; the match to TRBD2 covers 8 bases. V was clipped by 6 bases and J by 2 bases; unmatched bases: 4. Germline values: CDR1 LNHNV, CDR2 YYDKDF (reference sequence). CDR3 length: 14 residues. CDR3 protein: CATRGGGLTDTQYF. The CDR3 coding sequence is TGTGCCACCAGGGGCGGGGGGCTCACAGATACGCAGTATTTT.

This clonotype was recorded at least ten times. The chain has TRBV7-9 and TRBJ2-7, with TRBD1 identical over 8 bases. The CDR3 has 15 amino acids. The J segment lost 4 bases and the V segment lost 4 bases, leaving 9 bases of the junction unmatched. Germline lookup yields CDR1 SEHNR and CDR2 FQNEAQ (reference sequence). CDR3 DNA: TGTGCCAGCAGCTCCCAGGGGGCGAGGTCTTACGAGCAGTACTTC. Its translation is CASSSQGARSYEQYF.

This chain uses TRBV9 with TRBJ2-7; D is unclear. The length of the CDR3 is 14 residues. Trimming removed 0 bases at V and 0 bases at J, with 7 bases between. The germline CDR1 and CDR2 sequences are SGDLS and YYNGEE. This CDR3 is CASSVVPSSYEQYF. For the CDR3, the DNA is TGTGCCAGCAGCGTAGTGCCCAGCTCCTACGAGCAGTACTTC. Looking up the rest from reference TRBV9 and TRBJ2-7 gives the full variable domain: DSGVTQTPKHLITATGQRVTLRCSPRSGDLSVYWYQQSLDQGLQFLIQYYNGEERAKGNILERFSAQQFPDLHSELNLSSLELGDSALYFCASSVVPSSYEQYFGPGTRLTVT.

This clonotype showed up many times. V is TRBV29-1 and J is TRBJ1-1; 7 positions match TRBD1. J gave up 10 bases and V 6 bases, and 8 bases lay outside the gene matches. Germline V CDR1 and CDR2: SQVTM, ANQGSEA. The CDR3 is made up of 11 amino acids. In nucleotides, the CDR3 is TGCAGCGTCGCGAATCAGGGGGGAGCTTTCTTT. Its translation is CSVANQGGAFF.

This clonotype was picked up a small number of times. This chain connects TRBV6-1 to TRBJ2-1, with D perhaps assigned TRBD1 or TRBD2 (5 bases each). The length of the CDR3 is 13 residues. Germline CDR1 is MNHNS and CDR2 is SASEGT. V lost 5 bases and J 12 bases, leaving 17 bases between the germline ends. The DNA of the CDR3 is TGTGCCAGCAGTACAGACAGAGAGGGTCCGCAGTTCTTC. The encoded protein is CASSTDREGPQFF.

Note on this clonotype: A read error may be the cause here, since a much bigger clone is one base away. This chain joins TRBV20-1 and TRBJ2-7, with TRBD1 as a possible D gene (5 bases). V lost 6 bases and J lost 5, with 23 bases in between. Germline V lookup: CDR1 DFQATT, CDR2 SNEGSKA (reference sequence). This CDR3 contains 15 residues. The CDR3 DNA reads TGCAGTGCCACTCCAGGGCAGCATTTATTGGACGAGCAGTACTTC. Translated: CSATPGQHLLDEQYF.

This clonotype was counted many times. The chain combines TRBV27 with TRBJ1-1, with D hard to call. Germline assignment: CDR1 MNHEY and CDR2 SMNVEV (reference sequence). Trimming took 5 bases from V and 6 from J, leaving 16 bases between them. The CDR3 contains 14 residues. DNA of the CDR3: TGTGCCAGCAGTCACTATGGAACGGGATCTGAAGCTTTCTTT. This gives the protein CASSHYGTGSEAFF.

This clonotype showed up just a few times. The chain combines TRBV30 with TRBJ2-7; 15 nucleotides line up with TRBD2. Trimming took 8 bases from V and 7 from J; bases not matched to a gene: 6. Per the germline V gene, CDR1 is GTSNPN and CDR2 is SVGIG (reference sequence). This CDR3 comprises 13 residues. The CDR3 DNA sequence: TGTGCCAGAACCGGGACTAGCGGGAGGGAGCAGTACTTC. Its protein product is CARTGTSGREQYF.